A selection of T cell receptor beta chains follows, all from one sample in a study of blood T cell repertoires in COVID-19. Using immunoSEQ multiplex PCR, the repertoire was profiled, and TCRdb retains in-frame clones only, with some absent. The profile shows about 190,000 clones, around 80% of them singletons. The sample consisted of peripheral blood. Every receptor here comes from a man in his fifties with active or convalescent COVID-19. Each CDR3 is given with its conserved first and last residue. D genes are given only for firm matches. Clone size is given for some rows only: seen once, a few or many times, or a class if the clone is expanded.

-,-,TRBV2,TRBJ1-1,TGTGCCAGCAGCCAATCGGGAGGGTTGGAGGATGAAGCTTTCTTT,CASSQSGGLEDEAFF
-,once,TRBV6-2/TRBV6-3,TRBJ1-2,TGTGCCAGCAGTCCCACCCCCGCCAGCGCGGGAGGCTACACCTTC,CASSPTPASAGGYTF
TRBD2,-,TRBV12-5,TRBJ2-1,TGTGCTAGTGGTCCCGGTATAGCGGGAGTCAATGAGCAGTTCTTC,CASGPGIAGVNEQFF
-,-,TRBV4-2,TRBJ1-2,TGTGCCAGCAGCCAAAAGACAGCCGTTAACTATGGCTACACCTTC,CASSQKTAVNYGYTF
-,-,TRBV7-2,TRBJ1-4,TGTGCCAGCAGCTTAGGAGGGACTGGGGAAAAACTGTTTTTT,CASSLGGTGEKLFF
-,-,TRBV28,TRBJ1-5,TGTGCCAGCAGTTACGGCGGGGGTCGGGTCCATCAGGGCCAGCATTTT,CASSYGGGRVHQGQHF
-,-,TRBV6-5,TRBJ1-6,TGTGCCAGCAGTTACGTATTGTTCTATTCACCCCTCCACTTT,CASSYVLFYSPLHF
TRBD1,-,TRBV6-2/TRBV6-3,TRBJ2-7,TGTGCCAGCAGTACAACGGACAGGCGGAACTACGAGCAGTACTTC,CASSTTDRRNYEQYF
TRBD1,-,TRBV4-1,TRBJ1-4,TGCGCCAGCAGCCAAGAGGCTATATCAGGGGGACCTAATGAAAAACTGTTTTTT,CASSQEAISGGPNEKLFF
TRBD1,-,TRBV24-1,TRBJ1-1,TGTGCCACCAGTGACCCTAACAGGGGTGAAGCTTTCTTT,CATSDPNRGEAFF
TRBD2,-,TRBV3-1/TRBV3-2,TRBJ2-1,TGTGCCAGCAGCCCTCCGGGAAGCGGGGGCAATGAGCAGTTCTTC,CASSPPGSGGNEQFF
-,-,TRBV27,TRBJ1-1,TGTGCCAGCAGTTTATCGGTGGGGGCTGAGGCTTTCTTT,CASSLSVGAEAFF
-,-,TRBV2,TRBJ2-7,TGTGCCAGCAACTCGGCAGGGGCCTCCTACGAGCAGTACTTC,CASNSAGASYEQYF
TRBD1,-,TRBV5-4,TRBJ2-1,TGTGCCAGCAGCTACGGACAGGGACGAGACAATGAGCAGTTCTTC,CASSYGQGRDNEQFF
TRBD2,-,TRBV3-1/TRBV3-2,TRBJ2-5,TGTGCCAGCAGCCAAGAGGGGTTTGGGACTAGCAAAGAGACCCAGTACTTC,CASSQEGFGTSKETQYF
-,-,TRBV28,TRBJ1-2,TGTGCCAGCAGTTTACAAGGACGGAGGCTCTATGGCTACACCTTC,CASSLQGRRLYGYTF
TRBD2,-,TRBV15,TRBJ2-1,TGTGCCACCAGCAGAGCCGGACTAGCAGGAATGAATGAGCAGTTCTTC,CATSRAGLAGMNEQFF
-,-,TRBV12-3/TRBV12-4,TRBJ1-2,TGTGCCAGCAGTTCCGGACAGTACTATGGCTACACCTTC,CASSSGQYYGYTF
-,-,TRBV7-8,TRBJ1-6,TGTGCCAGCAGCTTTGGGGGGGGAGGGGCCAACTATAATTCACCCCTCCACTTT,CASSFGGGGANYNSPLHF
-,-,TRBV11-3,TRBJ1-1,TGTGCCAGCAGTCCTACAGGGTGGACTGAAGCTTTCTTT,CASSPTGWTEAFF
-,-,TRBV6-2/TRBV6-3,TRBJ1-4,TGTGCCAGCAGTGGCATCTCCTGGACGGGGAATGAAAAACTGTTTTTT,CASSGISWTGNEKLFF
-,-,TRBV7-9,TRBJ2-2,TGTGCCAGCAGCTTAGTCCCCCCAGCGGGCCACAACACCGGGGAGCTGTTTTTT,CASSLVPPAGHNTGELFF
TRBD1,-,TRBV5-1,TRBJ1-2,TGCGCCAGCAGCCTGGGACAGGGTGACTATGGCTACACCTTC,CASSLGQGDYGYTF
TRBD1,-,TRBV7-2,TRBJ1-2,TGTGCCAGCAGCTTAGGAGGGGACAGGGGGATATTTGTCTATGGCTACACCTTC,CASSLGGDRGIFVYGYTF
TRBD1,few,TRBV7-2,TRBJ1-2,TGTGCCAGCAGCCTAGGACCACAAGCGGGACAGGGGCACTATGGCTACACCTTC,CASSLGPQAGQGHYGYTF
TRBD1,once,TRBV4-2,TRBJ2-1,TGTGCCAGCAGCCAAGATCCCCCTCTACAGGGGATTATTAATGAGCAGTTCTTC,CASSQDPPLQGIINEQFF
-,-,TRBV10-1,TRBJ2-3,TGCGCCAGCAGTGAGTCGGAGGGGACGAGAACAGATACGCAGTATTTT,CASSESEGTRTDTQYF
TRBD2,-,TRBV7-8,TRBJ2-3,TGTGCCAGCAGCCCAAATAGCGGGGGGACCACAGATACGCAGTATTTT,CASSPNSGGTTDTQYF
TRBD1,few,TRBV6-6,TRBJ1-5,TGTGCCAGCAGGTCGGACAGGGGGCCGGCGCAGCCCCAGCATTTT,CASRSDRGPAQPQHF
-,-,TRBV10-3,TRBJ2-7,TGTGCCATCAGTGCAGTGGACGAGCAGTACTTC,CAISAVDEQYF
-,-,TRBV6-2/TRBV6-3,TRBJ2-1,TGTGCCAGCAGTTACTCGGCAGGAAGCTCCTACAATGAGCAGTTCTTC,CASSYSAGSSYNEQFF
-,-,TRBV19,TRBJ1-3,TGTGCCAGTACCACCTTGGCGGGGGGAACTGGAAACACCATATATTTT,CASTTLAGGTGNTIYF
-,-,TRBV6-5,TRBJ2-1,TGTGCCAGCAGCCAAGGGGTAGCGGCTTACAATGAGCAGTTCTTC,CASSQGVAAYNEQFF
TRBD2,-,TRBV18,TRBJ2-2,TGTGCCAGCTCACCAGTTTTTGGACTAGCGGGAATCGGGGAGCTGTTTTTT,CASSPVFGLAGIGELFF
-,-,TRBV7-6,TRBJ1-1,TGTGCCAGCAGCTCTTCCGGTCAAAGAGGAGCTTTCTTT,CASSSSGQRGAFF
-,-,TRBV11-2,TRBJ2-7,TGTGCCAGCAGCTTCCGCGGACTATTCTACGAGCAGTACTTC,CASSFRGLFYEQYF
-,-,TRBV21-1,TRBJ2-2,TGTGCCAGCAGCAAAGGTAATAGCGCGAACACCGGGGAGCTGTTTTTT,CASSKGNSANTGELFF
TRBD1,-,TRBV5-4,TRBJ1-2,TGTGCCAGCAGCCCGAGGACAGGAGCAAGTAACTATGGCTACACCTTC,CASSPRTGASNYGYTF
-,-,TRBV30,TRBJ1-5,TGTGCCTGGAGCGGGTCCCTGACCCAGCCCCAGCATTTT,CAWSGSLTQPQHF
-,-,TRBV11-3,TRBJ2-7,TGTGCCAGCAGCTTAGATCGCCAGGGGAGCTCCTACGAGCAGTACTTC,CASSLDRQGSSYEQYF
TRBD1,-,TRBV19,TRBJ1-5,TGTGCCAGTACCCAGGACAGGTTTAGCAATCAGCCCCAGCATTTT,CASTQDRFSNQPQHF
-,-,TRBV28,TRBJ1-4,TGTGCCAGCCATGCCAGGGAAAAACTGTTTTTT,CASHAREKLFF
TRBD2,-,TRBV7-8,TRBJ2-7,TGTGCCAGCAGCTTAGGGACTAGCGGGAGCGGGTACGAGCAGTACTTC,CASSLGTSGSGYEQYF
-,-,TRBV19,TRBJ2-3,TGTGCCAGTAGCCTCCGGGGAGCGGACACAGATACGCAGTATTTT,CASSLRGADTDTQYF
-,-,TRBV28,TRBJ1-2,TGTGCCAGCAGTTTAACCGGACAGAACTATGGCTACACCTTC,CASSLTGQNYGYTF
-,-,TRBV9,TRBJ1-4,TGTGCCAGCAGCGTAACAGCAATTGGTGAAAAACTGTTTTTT,CASSVTAIGEKLFF
TRBD1,-,TRBV7-2,TRBJ1-2,TGTGCCAGCAGCTTAGATCGGACAGGGAGTGGCTACACCTTC,CASSLDRTGSGYTF
-,-,TRBV28,TRBJ2-5,TGTGCCAGCAGTCTCCACAGGGAGCGAGAGACCCAGTACTTC,CASSLHRERETQYF